The present T cell receptor beta chain was sequenced within a study of blood T cell repertoires in COVID-19. Sequencing was performed with immunoSEQ multiplex PCR; in TCRdb, only in-frame clones are kept and a portion is missing. This repertoire shows 50,000 to 70,000 clones, 70% to 90% found once; its top ten account for 5.5% to 7%. The CDR3 runs to 15 residues. Germline V CDR1 and CDR2: MNHNS, SASEGT. J lost 4 bases, V lost 3 bases, and 5 bases had no gene match. The receptor comes from a man aged 50-60 years with active COVID-19. The sequencing input was peripheral blood. The chain uses TRBV6-1 and TRBJ2-2; 7 nucleotides agree with TRBD1. This chain's CDR3 is CASSDGQAGTGELFF. CDR3 bases: TGTGCCAGCAGTGATGGACAGGCGGGCACCGGGGAGCTGTTTTTT.